The 14 T cell receptor beta chains given below trace back to one sample, sequenced in a study of T cells expressing NK-cell markers. No DNA is given; TCRdb re-called the 5' RACE reads and lists each CDR3 protein once. Seen in this sample are 350,000 to 450,000 distinct CDR3 sequences; the ten most common clones hold around 5.3%. Input material: blood T cells: a sorted CD56 or NKG2C T cell subset, CD4+ or CD8+ T cells, or bulk PBMC T cells (not recorded which). These receptors all stem from a man between 18 and 69 years old in good health.

The chain has TRBV9 and TRBJ1-6. Germline V gives CDR1 SGDLS, CDR2 YYNGEE. The CDR3 is 15 amino acids. CDR3 in amino acids: CASSVGGRMESPLHF.

This rearrangement joins TRBV12-3 or TRBV12-4 to TRBJ2-5. The CDR3 length is 13 residues. CDR3 residues: CASSLNFQETQYF.

The rearrangement joins TRBV5-1 to TRBJ1-4; TCRdb designates TRBD1, a call that cannot be tested without DNA. There are 16 residues in the CDR3. Looked up from germline, CDR1 is SGHRS and CDR2 is YFSETQ. The CDR3 sequence is CASSSKAGGVSEKLFF.

The gene calls are TRBV9 and TRBJ2-1; TCRdb's D gene call, TRBD2, goes unchecked for lack of DNA. Germline CDR1 reads SGDLS; CDR2 reads YYNGEE. CDR3 size: 16 residues. CDR3 protein: CASSVGFRRGEYEQFF.

V and J are TRBV6-5 and TRBJ2-7; without DNA, the TCRdb call of TRBD2 cannot be checked. Germline-derived CDR1 and CDR2 are MNHEY and SVGAGI. This CDR3 contains 14 residues. This chain's CDR3 is CASSYSRLAGEQYF.

The CDR3 protein is CSVRIWDTSTDTQYF. The chain recombines TRBV20-1 with TRBJ2-3; no DNA is available, so the TRBD1 call from TCRdb remains unchecked. CDR1 is DFQATT, CDR2 SNEGSKA, per germline (reference sequence). The CDR3 runs 15 residues.

The V gene is TRBV28, the J gene TRBJ1-2. The CDR3 contains 12 residues. Germline-derived CDR1 and CDR2 are MDHEN and SYDVKM. CDR3 amino acids: CATLAANYGYTF.

This rearrangement joins TRBV4-2 to TRBJ1-1; TCRdb indicates TRBD1, and absent DNA this call remains unverified. The CDR3 consists of 14 residues. The V gene's germline CDR1 is LGHNA and CDR2 YNFKEQ. CDR3 loop: CASSHNNRDTEAFF.

CDR3 amino acids: CSVDPTGSNEKLFF. This sequence joins TRBV29-1 and TRBJ1-4. CDR1 and CDR2 (germline): SQVTM, ANQGSEA. CDR3 length: 14 residues. Full variable domain (missing parts from reference TRBV29-1 and TRBJ1-4): SAVISQKPSRDICQRGTSLTIQCQVDSQVTMMFWYRQQPGQSLTLIATANQGSEATYESGFVIDKFPISRPNLTFSTLTVSNMSPEDSSIYLCSVDPTGSNEKLFFGSGTQLSVL.

V gene TRBV6-1 combines with J gene TRBJ2-1; the TCRdb call, TRBD1, lacks DNA for checking. The germline V gene has CDR1 MNHNS and CDR2 SASEGT. CDR3 length equals 14 residues. This CDR3 is CASRAGTGNIEQFF.

V is TRBV20-1 and J is TRBJ2-2; TCRdb designates TRBD1, a call that cannot be tested without DNA. This CDR3 region has 13 residues. Germline V gene lookup returns CDR1 DFQATT and CDR2 SNEGSKA (reference sequence). The chain's CDR3 is CSLRQGATGELFF.

The chain has TRBV12-3 or TRBV12-4 and TRBJ2-6; the D call from TCRdb, TRBD1, cannot be confirmed without DNA. The CDR3 extends over 18 amino acids. CDR3 loop: CASSLDRGVVSGANVLTF.

The chain uses TRBV24-1 and TRBJ1-5. CDR1 is KGHDR, CDR2 SFDVKD, per germline. The CDR3 length is 19 residues. The CDR3 loop is CATSGRLPYLVIGNQPQHF.

The chain joins TRBV5-1 to TRBJ2-1; TCRdb picks TRBD1, but there is no DNA to check that call. Per germline, CDR1 SGHRS and CDR2 YFSETQ. The CDR3 extends over 16 amino acids. CDR3 sequence reads: CASTTSTGTIYNEQFF.